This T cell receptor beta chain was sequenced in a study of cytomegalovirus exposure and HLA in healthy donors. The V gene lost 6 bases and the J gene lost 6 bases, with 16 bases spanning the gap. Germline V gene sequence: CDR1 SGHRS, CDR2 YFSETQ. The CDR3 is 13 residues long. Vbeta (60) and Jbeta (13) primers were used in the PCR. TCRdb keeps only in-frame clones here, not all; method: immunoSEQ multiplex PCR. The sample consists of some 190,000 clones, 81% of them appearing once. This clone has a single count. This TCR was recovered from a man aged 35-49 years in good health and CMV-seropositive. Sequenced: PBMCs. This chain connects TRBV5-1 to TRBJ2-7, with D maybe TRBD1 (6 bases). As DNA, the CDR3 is TGCGCCAGCAACGGGGACACTCTTGTCGAGCAGTACTTC. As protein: CASNGDTLVEQYF.